This TCR beta chain originates from a study of radiotherapy plus CTLA-4 blockade in lung cancer. This clone counts as medium-sized. Its specificity is not known. Trimming stripped 0 bases from V and 3 bases from J, with 16 bases between. Germline CDR1 and CDR2: LGHNA and YSLEER. This CDR3 region has 17 residues. Data came from immunoSEQ multiplex PCR; TCRdb stores just in-frame clones and leaves some out. The table has 45,000 to 55,000 clones, around 85% seen once. Whole-study findings and limits: Some TCR clones had been derived from tumors. These clones expanded in peripheral blood after radiotherapy plus ipilimumab.

This sample comprised peripheral blood, obtained from a patient treated with radiotherapy plus ipilimumab. The genes are TRBV4-3 and TRBJ2-3; D possibly corresponds to TRBD2 (5 bases). This TCR was recovered from a human donor with non-small cell lung cancer who had a partial response to radiotherapy plus ipilimumab. CDR3 nucleotide sequence: TGCGCCAGCAGCCAAGATCGCCGAGGGTTTGGTACAGATACGCAGTATTTT. It codes for CASSQDRRGFGTDTQYF.